Below, 7 T cell receptor beta chains from the same sample are listed, as sequenced in a study of cytomegalovirus exposure and HLA in healthy donors. Amplification used 60 Vbeta primers and 13 Jbeta primers. Some clones are missing from TCRdb's copy, which holds only in-frame ones; the method was immunoSEQ multiplex PCR. Of 85,000 to 130,000 clones in the sample, 76% are singletons; the top ten hold under 5%. Sequencing input: PBMCs. The receptors here all came from a woman between 45 and 60 years old in good health and CMV-seropositive.

The rearrangement links TRBV11-3 to TRBJ2-3; D is ambiguous. Trimming stripped 1 base from V and 1 base from J, with 6 bases between. There are 14 residues in the CDR3. Looked up from germline, CDR1 is SGHNT and CDR2 is YENEEA. The CDR3 region is CASSLGRGTDTQYF. In DNA form, the CDR3 reads TGTGCCAGCAGCTTAGGACGGGGCACAGATACGCAGTATTTT.

This rearrangement joins TRBV6-5 to TRBJ1-2, with D possibly being TRBD1 (5 bases). Germline CDR1 and CDR2: MNHEY and SVGAGI. This CDR3 region has 12 residues. Trimming removed 6 bases at V and 4 bases at J, with 9 bases between. The CDR3 reads CASSDSSYGYTF. CDR3 coding DNA: TGTGCCAGCAGCGACAGTTCCTATGGCTACACCTTC.

This clone was recorded a few times. The rearrangement links TRBV18 to TRBJ2-2; 7 bases fit TRBD2. The CDR3 extends over 17 amino acids. V dropped 8 bases and J dropped 1; count of bases not matched to a gene: 13. Germline lookup yields CDR1 KGHSH and CDR2 LQKENI. As DNA, the CDR3 is TGTGCCAGCAGATCGGAGCCAAGCGGGATGAACACCGGGGAGCTGTTTTTT. Translated: CASRSEPSGMNTGELFF.

J is TRBJ1-1 and V is TRBV19; D might be TRBD1 (5 bases). CDR1 LNHDA and CDR2 SQIVND come from the germline V gene (reference sequence). V lost 7 bases, J lost 0 bases, and 12 bases lay in between. The CDR3 consists of 14 residues. This CDR3 is CASTEEGLNTEAFF. The CDR3 DNA reads as TGTGCCAGTACCGAGGAGGGGTTGAACACTGAAGCTTTCTTT.

The rearrangement links TRBV10-3 to TRBJ1-1, with D possibly matching TRBD1 (5 bases). With 10 bases removed from V and 0 bases from J, the gap between germline ends came to 12 bases. Germline lookup yields CDR1 ENHRY and CDR2 SYGVKD. The CDR3 totals 13 residues. In DNA, the CDR3 is TGTGCCACCGGGGGTGATATGAACACTGAAGCTTTCTTT. Translation: CATGGDMNTEAFF.

This clone was seen only a few times. The chain joins TRBV6-5 to TRBJ1-2; no definite D call. The germline V and J ends were trimmed by 5 bases and 6 bases, with 13 bases remaining between them. Per germline, CDR1 MNHEY and CDR2 SVGAGI. The CDR3 has 13 amino acids. The CDR3 loop reads CASSEGGSHGYTF. In DNA, the CDR3 is TGTGCCAGCAGTGAAGGAGGGTCCCATGGCTACACCTTC.

The rearrangement joins TRBV27 to TRBJ1-6; 9 bases map to TRBD1. Per the germline V gene, CDR1 is MNHEY and CDR2 is SMNVEV (reference sequence). This CDR3 has 13 residues. V lost 2 bases, J lost 10 bases, and 0 bases stayed unmatched. CDR3 sequence (DNA): TGTGCCAGCAGTTTAGACAGGGGGTCACCCCTCCACTTT. Translating gives CASSLDRGSPLHF.